This T cell receptor (beta chain) derives from a study of cytomegalovirus exposure and HLA in healthy donors. The overall study: Approximately 180 million T cells yielded around 120 million unique TCR beta sequences in earlier analysis.

In the PCR, 60 Vbeta and 13 Jbeta primers were used. Sequenced by immunoSEQ multiplex PCR; TCRdb stores in-frame clones only, minus some. This table holds approximately 160,000 clones, roughly 80% found once. The CDR3 runs to 15 residues. Trimming removed 6 bases from V and 2 bases from J, with 13 bases in between. The germline V gene has CDR1 KGHSH and CDR2 LQKENI. About this clone itself: Its antigen is as yet unknown.

Notes on the study in general: Common viral pathogens seemed, in a later analysis, to connect with several of the most significant clusters. Later work found that TCR association rates differed between HLA loci; DRB1 had the most and HLA-C the fewest.

The clonotype originates from a male donor in good health and CMV-seronegative. The source material was PBMCs. This rearrangement joins TRBV18 to TRBJ2-2, with a possible D match to TRBD2 (6 bases). Here the CDR3 reads CASSPWEDNTGELFF. CDR3 in DNA: TGTGCCAGCTCCCCCTGGGAGGATAACACCGGGGAGCTGTTTTTT.